The T cell receptor (beta chain) described here comes from a study of Ad26.COV2.S vaccination and SARS-CoV-2 variants. Study-level findings and limits: It was found that vaccine and placebo recipients had similar non-spike TCR breadth.

A remark on this clone: Antigen specificity is unknown.

Germline CDR1 is MNHEY and CDR2 is SVGAGI. Trimming took off 0 bases at V and 10 bases at J, with 13 bases between the two ends. This CDR3 is 15 amino acids long. Some clones are missing from TCRdb's copy, which holds only in-frame ones; the method was immunoSEQ multiplex PCR. Here the sample spans around 350,000 clones, more than 75% being singletons. Treatment: roughly 19 received Ad26.COV2.S at low or high dose, single or two shots; roughly five received placebo; per-sample allocation not given. Collection of the samples took place on day 63 after the first injection of vaccine or placebo. This TCR derives from a person aged 18 to 59 who received the Ad26.COV2.S COVID-19 vaccine or a placebo. The rearrangement joins TRBV6-5 to TRBJ1-6; possible D gene TRBD1, 5 bases. The sample here was peripheral blood, taken in a trial of Ad26.COV2.S vaccine versus placebo. In DNA form, the CDR3 reads TGTGCCAGCAGTTACTCAAAGGGGCTGGGATCACCCCTCCACTTT. Its translation is CASSYSKGLGSPLHF.